The 8 T cell receptor beta chains below were found in one sample sequenced in a study of technical replicates of blood from a handful of donors. TCRdb's table, derived via immunoSEQ multiplex PCR, lists solely in-frame clones and lacks some. The sample holds about 73,000 clones, roughly 93% seen once. Material for sequencing was T cells isolated from PBMCs. These receptors were taken from a human donor in good health.

The chain recombines TRBV7-7 with TRBJ2-1, with TRBD1 as a possible D gene (6 bases). CDR1 and CDR2 from the germline V gene are SSHAT and FNYEAQ (reference sequence). V lost 5 bases and J lost 4, with 21 bases in between. The CDR3 spans 17 residues. The CDR3 nucleotides read TGTGCCAGCAGCCGTTACTACCGGGACACCCCTTACAATGAGCAGTTCTTC. It translates to CASSRYYRDTPYNEQFF.

The V and J genes are TRBV19 and TRBJ2-7; D gene ambiguous. V was shortened by 6 bases and J by 3 bases, with 12 bases between the two germline ends. The length of the CDR3 is 13 residues. Germline values: CDR1 LNHDA, CDR2 SQIVND (reference sequence). CDR3 in DNA: TGTGCCAGTAGCCGAGAGATGGTCTACGAGCAGTACTTC. It encodes CASSREMVYEQYF.

The chain links TRBV14 to TRBJ2-5; 12 bases are shared with TRBD2. CDR1 is SGHDN, CDR2 FVKESK, per germline. J lost 2 bases, V lost 4 bases, and 8 bases had no gene match. The CDR3 covers 17 residues. The CDR3 protein is CASSPRLAGAPQETQYF. In DNA form, the CDR3 reads TGTGCCAGCAGCCCACGACTAGCGGGGGCGCCACAAGAGACCCAGTACTTC.

This chain connects TRBV9 to TRBJ2-3; D is unresolved. This CDR3 region has 14 residues. Germline CDR1 reads SGDLS; CDR2 reads YYNGEE. V lost 0 bases and J 2 bases, leaving 7 bases between the germline ends. The CDR3 nucleotides read TGTGCCAGCAGCGTAGATCCCCTCACAGATACGCAGTATTTT. As protein: CASSVDPLTDTQYF.

This chain joins TRBV18 and TRBJ2-5, with TRBD1 as a possible D gene (6 bases). The V gene lost 2 bases and the J gene lost 3 bases, with 10 bases spanning the gap. Germline V gene data show CDR1 as KGHSH and CDR2 as LQKENI. There are 14 residues in the CDR3. CDR3 sequence: CASSPETGKETQYF. CDR3 nucleotides: TGTGCCAGCTCACCAGAGACAGGAAAAGAGACCCAGTACTTC.

The V and J genes are TRBV15 and TRBJ2-7; 7 positions match TRBD2. The V gene end was trimmed by 6 bases and the J gene end by 3 bases; junction bases not matched to a gene: 5. The CDR3 is 13 residues long. Germline CDR1 is LNHNV and CDR2 is YYDKDF (reference sequence). The CDR3: CATSDGLVYEQYF. The CDR3, as DNA: TGTGCCACCAGTGACGGACTAGTCTACGAGCAGTACTTC. Full variable domain (missing parts from reference TRBV15 and TRBJ2-7): DAMVIQNPRYQVTQFGKPVTLSCSQTLNHNVMYWYQQKSSQAPKLLFHYYDKDFNNEADTPDNFQSRRPNTSFCFLDIRSPGLGDTAMYLCATSDGLVYEQYFGPGTRLTVT.

The V and J genes are TRBV7-9 and TRBJ1-1, with D unresolved. The V gene lost 3 bases and the J gene lost 0 bases, with 14 bases spanning the gap. Germline CDR1 and CDR2: SEHNR and FQNEAQ (reference sequence). This CDR3 comprises 16 residues. The CDR3 DNA follows: TGTGCCAGCAGCTTGTCCCCGGGTTCCATGAACACTGAAGCTTTCTTT. As protein: CASSLSPGSMNTEAFF.

The genes are TRBV27 and TRBJ2-2; TRBD1 matches at 9 bases. The germline gives CDR1 MNHEY, CDR2 SMNVEV (reference sequence). The J segment lost 5 bases and the V segment lost 6 bases, leaving 4 bases of the junction unmatched. The CDR3 has 14 amino acids. As DNA, the CDR3 is TGTGCCAGCAGGGACAGGGGATGGACCGGGGAGCTGTTTTTT. Translated, it gives CASRDRGWTGELFF.